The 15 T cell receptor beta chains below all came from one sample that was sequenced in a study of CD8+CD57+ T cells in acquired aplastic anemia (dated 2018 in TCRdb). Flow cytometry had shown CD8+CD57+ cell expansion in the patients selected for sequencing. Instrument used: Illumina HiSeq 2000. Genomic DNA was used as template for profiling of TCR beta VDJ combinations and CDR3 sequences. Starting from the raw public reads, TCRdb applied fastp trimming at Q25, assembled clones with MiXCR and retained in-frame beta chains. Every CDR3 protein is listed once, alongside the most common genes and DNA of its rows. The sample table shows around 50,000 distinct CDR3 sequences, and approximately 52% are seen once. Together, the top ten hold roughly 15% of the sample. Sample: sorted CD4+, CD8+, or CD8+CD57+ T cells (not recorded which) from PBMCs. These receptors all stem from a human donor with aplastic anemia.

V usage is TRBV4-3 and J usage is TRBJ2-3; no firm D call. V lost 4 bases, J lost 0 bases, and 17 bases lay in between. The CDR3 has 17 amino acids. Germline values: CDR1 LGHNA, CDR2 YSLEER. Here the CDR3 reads CASSPTVQLFSTDTQYF. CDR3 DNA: TGCGCCAGCAGCCCTACGGTTCAACTTTTCAGCACAGATACGCAGTATTTT.

The CDR3, as DNA: TGTGCCAGCAGCCCATCCCCCGGCCCTCAGCCCCAGCATTTT. Translating gives CASSPSPGPQPQHF. This chain uses TRBV7-9 with TRBJ1-5; D is unresolved. The CDR3 length is 14 residues. V shed 5 bases and J shed 6 bases, with 14 bases lying between them. The germline V gene encodes CDR1 SEHNR and CDR2 FQNEAQ (reference sequence).

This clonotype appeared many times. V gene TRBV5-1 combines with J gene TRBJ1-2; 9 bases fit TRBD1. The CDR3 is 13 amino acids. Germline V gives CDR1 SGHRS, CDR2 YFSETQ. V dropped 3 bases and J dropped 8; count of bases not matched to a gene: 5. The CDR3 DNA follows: TGCGCCAGCAGCTCGACAGGGGGAAACGGCTACACCTTC. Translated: CASSSTGGNGYTF.

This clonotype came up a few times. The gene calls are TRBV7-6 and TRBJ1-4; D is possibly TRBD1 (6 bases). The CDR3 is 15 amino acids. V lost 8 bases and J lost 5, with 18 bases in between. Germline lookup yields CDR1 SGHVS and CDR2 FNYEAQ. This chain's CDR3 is CASSRTGNPNEKLFF. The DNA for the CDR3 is TGTGCCAGCTCCAGAACAGGGAATCCCAATGAAAAACTGTTTTTT.

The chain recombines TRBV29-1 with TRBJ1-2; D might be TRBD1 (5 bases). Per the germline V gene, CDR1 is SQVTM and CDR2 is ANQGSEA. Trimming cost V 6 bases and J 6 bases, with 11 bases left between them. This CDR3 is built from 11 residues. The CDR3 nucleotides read TGCAGCGTGTCGGGGGGGGATGGCTACACCTTC. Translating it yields CSVSGGDGYTF. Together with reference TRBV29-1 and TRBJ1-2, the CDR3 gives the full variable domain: SAVISQKPSRDICQRGTSLTIQCQVDSQVTMMFWYRQQPGQSLTLIATANQGSEATYESGFVIDKFPISRPNLTFSTLTVSNMSPEDSSIYLCSVSGGDGYTFGSGTRLTVV.

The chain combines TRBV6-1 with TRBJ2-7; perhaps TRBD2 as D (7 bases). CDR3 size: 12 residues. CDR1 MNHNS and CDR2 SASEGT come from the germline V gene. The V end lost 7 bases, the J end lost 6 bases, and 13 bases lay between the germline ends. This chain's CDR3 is CASTEGGGEQYF. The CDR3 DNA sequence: TGTGCCAGCACCGAGGGAGGGGGCGAGCAGTACTTC.

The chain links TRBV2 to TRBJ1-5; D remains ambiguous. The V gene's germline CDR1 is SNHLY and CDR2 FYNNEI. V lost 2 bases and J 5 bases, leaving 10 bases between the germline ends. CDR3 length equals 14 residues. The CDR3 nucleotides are TGTGCCAGCAGTGAAACTGGGCGGGATCAGCCCCAGCATTTT. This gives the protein CASSETGRDQPQHF.

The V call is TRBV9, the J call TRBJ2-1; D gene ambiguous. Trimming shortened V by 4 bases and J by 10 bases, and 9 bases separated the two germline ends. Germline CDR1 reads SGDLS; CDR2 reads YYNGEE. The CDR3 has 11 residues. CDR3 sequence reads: CASSTPSEQFF. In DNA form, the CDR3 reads TGTGCCAGCAGCACGCCGTCGGAGCAGTTCTTC. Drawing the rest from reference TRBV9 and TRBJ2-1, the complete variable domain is DSGVTQTPKHLITATGQRVTLRCSPRSGDLSVYWYQQSLDQGLQFLIQYYNGEERAKGNILERFSAQQFPDLHSELNLSSLELGDSALYFCASSTPSEQFFGPGTRLTVL.

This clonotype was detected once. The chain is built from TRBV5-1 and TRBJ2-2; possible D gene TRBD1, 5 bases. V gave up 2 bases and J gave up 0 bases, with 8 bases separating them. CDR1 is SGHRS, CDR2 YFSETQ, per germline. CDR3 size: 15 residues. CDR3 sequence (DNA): TGCGCCAGCAGCTTATGGGGCGCGAACACCGGGGAGCTGTTTTTT. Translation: CASSLWGANTGELFF. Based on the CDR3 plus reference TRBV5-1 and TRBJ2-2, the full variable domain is KAGVTQTPRYLIKTRGQQVTLSCSPISGHRSVSWYQQTPGQGLQFLFEYFSETQRNKGNFPGRFSGRQFSNSRSEMNVSTLELGDSALYLCASSLWGANTGELFFGEGSRLTVL.

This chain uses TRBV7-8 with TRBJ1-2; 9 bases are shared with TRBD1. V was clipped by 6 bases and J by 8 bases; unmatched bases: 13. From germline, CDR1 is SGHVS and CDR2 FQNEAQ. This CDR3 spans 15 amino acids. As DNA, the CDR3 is TGTGCCAGCAGATTTAACACAGGGGGCAGTAGCGGCTACACCTTC. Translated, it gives CASRFNTGGSSGYTF.

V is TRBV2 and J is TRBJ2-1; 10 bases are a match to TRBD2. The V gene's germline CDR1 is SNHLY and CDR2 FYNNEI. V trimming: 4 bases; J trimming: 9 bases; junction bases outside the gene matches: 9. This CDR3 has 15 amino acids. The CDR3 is CASSVGSGGAFEQFF. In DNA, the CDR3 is TGTGCCAGCAGTGTCGGAAGCGGGGGGGCCTTTGAGCAGTTCTTC.

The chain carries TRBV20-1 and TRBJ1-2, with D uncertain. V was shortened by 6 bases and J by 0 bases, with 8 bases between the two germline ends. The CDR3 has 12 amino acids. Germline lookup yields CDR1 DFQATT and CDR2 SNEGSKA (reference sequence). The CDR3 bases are TGCAGTGCCACGGGAGCTAACTATGGCTACACCTTC. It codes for CSATGANYGYTF.

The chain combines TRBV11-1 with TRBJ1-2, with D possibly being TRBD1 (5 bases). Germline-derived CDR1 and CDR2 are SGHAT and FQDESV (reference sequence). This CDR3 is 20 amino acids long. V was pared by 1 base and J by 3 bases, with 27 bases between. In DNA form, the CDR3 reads TGTGCCAGCAGCTTAGGATCGATTGACCTCCCTATGGGGCCTCACTATGGCTACACCTTC. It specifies CASSLGSIDLPMGPHYGYTF.

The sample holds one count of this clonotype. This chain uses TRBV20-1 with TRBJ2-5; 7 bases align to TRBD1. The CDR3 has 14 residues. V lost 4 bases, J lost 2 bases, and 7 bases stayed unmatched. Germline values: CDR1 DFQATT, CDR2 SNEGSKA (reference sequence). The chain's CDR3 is CSAIGDSPQETQYF. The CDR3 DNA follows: TGCAGTGCTATAGGGGACAGTCCTCAAGAGACCCAGTACTTC.

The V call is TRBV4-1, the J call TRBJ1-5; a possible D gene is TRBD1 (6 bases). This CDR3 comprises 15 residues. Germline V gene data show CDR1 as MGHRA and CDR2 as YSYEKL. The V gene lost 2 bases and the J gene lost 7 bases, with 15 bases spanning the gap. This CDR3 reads CASSQFTGWEQPQHF. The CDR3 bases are TGCGCCAGCAGCCAATTTACAGGGTGGGAGCAGCCCCAGCATTTT.